Listed here are 12 T cell receptor beta chains from one sample, sequenced in a study of cytomegalovirus exposure and HLA in healthy donors. The PCR made use of 60 Vbeta and 13 Jbeta primers. Measured with immunoSEQ multiplex PCR; TCRdb has only the in-frame clones, and not every one. The sample holds some 31,000 clones. Sequenced sample: PBMCs. The source is a middle-aged woman in good health and CMV-seropositive.

This chain joins TRBV11-2 and TRBJ1-3; the D gene is possibly TRBD1 (5 bases). V lost 3 bases, J lost 1 base, and 10 bases lay in between. The length of the CDR3 is 15 residues. Germline values: CDR1 SGHAT, CDR2 FQNNGV. CDR3 region: CASSFISGSGNTIYF. Written as DNA, the CDR3 is TGTGCCAGCAGCTTTATCTCAGGGTCTGGAAACACCATATATTTT.

The gene calls are TRBV6-1 and TRBJ2-7; 11 nucleotides agree with TRBD2. V lost 6 bases, J lost 2 bases, and 6 bases stayed unmatched. The germline V gene has CDR1 MNHNS and CDR2 SASEGT. This CDR3 has 15 amino acids. The CDR3 is CASSVSGRGTYEQYF. In DNA form, the CDR3 reads TGTGCCAGCAGCGTTAGCGGGAGGGGTACCTACGAGCAGTACTTC.

The rearrangement uses TRBV9 and TRBJ1-1, with D perhaps TRBD1 (5 bases). CDR3 length equals 14 residues. Trimming cost V 0 bases and J 1 base, with 7 bases left between them. Looked up from germline, CDR1 is SGDLS and CDR2 is YYNGEE. The CDR3 DNA reads as TGTGCCAGCAGCGTAGGACAGAAGAACACTGAAGCTTTCTTT. Translated, it gives CASSVGQKNTEAFF. Based on the CDR3 plus reference TRBV9 and TRBJ1-1, the full variable domain is DSGVTQTPKHLITATGQRVTLRCSPRSGDLSVYWYQQSLDQGLQFLIQYYNGEERAKGNILERFSAQQFPDLHSELNLSSLELGDSALYFCASSVGQKNTEAFFGQGTRLTVV.

The J gene is TRBJ2-3, the V gene TRBV18; D is undetermined. This CDR3 is 15 amino acids long. Trimming took off 0 bases at V and 3 bases at J, with 10 bases between the two ends. Per the germline V gene, CDR1 is KGHSH and CDR2 is LQKENI. The CDR3 region has the DNA TGTGCCAGCTCACCACCGAGTGCGGCGACAGATACGCAGTATTTT. Translation: CASSPPSAATDTQYF.

The V call is TRBV9, the J call TRBJ2-5, with 9 bases matching TRBD2. CDR1 and CDR2 from the germline V gene are SGDLS and YYNGEE. The CDR3 is 16 residues long. J lost 0 bases, V lost 0 bases, and 3 bases had no gene match. CDR3 in DNA: TGTGCCAGCAGCGTAGCGGCGGGAGGGTACCAAGAGACCCAGTACTTC. Translating gives CASSVAAGGYQETQYF. The variable domain in full, completed from reference TRBV9 and TRBJ2-5, reads DSGVTQTPKHLITATGQRVTLRCSPRSGDLSVYWYQQSLDQGLQFLIQYYNGEERAKGNILERFSAQQFPDLHSELNLSSLELGDSALYFCASSVAAGGYQETQYFGPGTRLLVL.

The rearrangement uses TRBV7-9 and TRBJ2-3; D unclear. CDR3 length: 13 amino acids. Germline V gene data show CDR1 as SEHNR and CDR2 as FQNEAQ (reference sequence). Between the trimmed V and J ends, which lost 2 bases and 4 bases, there was a span of 7 bases. The CDR3 protein is CASSLSQPDTQYF. The CDR3 bases are TGTGCCAGCAGCTTATCACAGCCAGATACGCAGTATTTT.

The chain carries TRBV18 and TRBJ2-7; TRBD2 aligns across 8 bases. In germline, CDR1 is KGHSH, CDR2 LQKENI. V lost 6 bases and J lost 3; bases outside the gene matches: 10. There are 15 residues in the CDR3. CDR3 sequence: CASSPTGGGDYEQYF. The DNA for the CDR3 is TGTGCCAGCTCGCCCACGGGGGGGGGAGACTACGAGCAGTACTTC. The whole variable domain, filled in from reference TRBV18 and TRBJ2-7, reads NAGVMQNPRHLVRRRGQEARLRCSPMKGHSHVYWYRQLPEEGLKFMVYLQKENIIDESGMPKERFSAEFPKEGPSILRIQQVVRGDSAAYFCASSPTGGGDYEQYFGPGTRLTVT.

The gene calls are TRBV27 and TRBJ1-4, with D perhaps TRBD1 (5 bases). Trimming stripped 10 bases from V and 0 bases from J, with 15 bases between. Per the germline V gene, CDR1 is MNHEY and CDR2 is SMNVEV (reference sequence). The CDR3 has 15 amino acids. The CDR3 DNA reads as TGTGCCACCCGGCCCTGGGGCGCAACTAATGAAAAACTGTTTTTT. Protein: CATRPWGATNEKLFF.

V and J are TRBV5-6 and TRBJ1-2; D is perhaps TRBD1 (6 bases). Trimming removed 4 bases from V and 4 bases from J, with 11 bases in between. The CDR3 loop spans 13 amino acids. Germline CDR1 is SGHDT and CDR2 is YYEEEE. CDR3 sequence: CASSRQELYGYTF. CDR3 DNA sequence: TGTGCCAGCAGCAGACAGGAGCTCTATGGCTACACCTTC.

The chain has TRBV4-1 and TRBJ1-1, with D perhaps matching TRBD1 (5 bases). The germline V and J ends were trimmed by 2 bases and 2 bases, with 12 bases remaining between them. Germline V gives CDR1 MGHRA, CDR2 YSYEKL. The length of the CDR3 is 15 residues. The CDR3 coding sequence is TGCGCCAGCAGCCAATTCGGGGGTGGCAACACTGAAGCTTTCTTT. The encoded protein is CASSQFGGGNTEAFF.

The chain recombines TRBV30 with TRBJ1-5, with D possibly matching TRBD1 (6 bases). In germline, CDR1 is GTSNPN, CDR2 SVGIG (reference sequence). The CDR3 extends over 14 amino acids. V lost 3 bases and J lost 0, with 9 bases in between. The CDR3 sequence: CAWSGTISNQPQHF. The CDR3 DNA is TGTGCCTGGAGCGGGACAATTAGCAATCAGCCCCAGCATTTT.

The gene calls are TRBV7-3 and TRBJ2-3; the match to TRBD2 covers 9 bases. The V and J ends lost 9 bases and 1 base, in that order; junction bases with no gene match: 5. The CDR3 contains 14 residues. CDR1 and CDR2 (germline): SGHTA, FQGTGA. The chain's CDR3 is CASSGRGGTDTQYF. DNA of the CDR3: TGTGCCAGTAGCGGGAGAGGCGGCACAGATACGCAGTATTTT.